These 25 T cell receptor beta chains share one sample of origin, sequenced in a study of early T cells in non-severe SARS-CoV-2 infection (dated by TCRdb to about 2021). The library was made by 5' RACE. This sample was sequenced with a NextSeq 500. The raw public data were reprocessed by TCRdb itself: fastp quality trimming at Q25, MiXCR clonotype calling, in-frame beta chains only. Each CDR3 protein appears once, grouped with its most common genes and DNA. The sample table lists about 110,000 distinct CDR3 sequences, over 8.5% of them with a count of one. About 8.1% of the sample comes from the top ten. The source material was whole blood. These receptors were collected from an adult who was a healthcare worker with PCR-confirmed SARS-CoV-2 infection or an uninfected control (not recorded which).

This clonotype was seen ten or more times. The chain has TRBV11-2 and TRBJ1-1, with a weak D call TRBD1 (5 bases). With 5 bases removed from V and 4 bases from J, the gap between germline ends came to 11 bases. The CDR3 runs 13 residues. CDR1 SGHAT and CDR2 FQNNGV come from the germline V gene. The CDR3 is CASSQQGGTEAFF. DNA for the CDR3: TGTGCCAGCAGCCAGCAGGGAGGCACTGAAGCTTTCTTT.

This clonotype was seen more than once but under ten times. DNA of the CDR3: TGTGCCAGCGGTCGTGCGTCGGGCAGGGAGGAAAAACTGTTTTTT. This codes for CASGRASGREEKLFF. The chain joins TRBV6-2 or TRBV6-3 to TRBJ1-4; D perhaps matches TRBD1 (5 bases). The CDR3 loop spans 15 amino acids. Trimming took off 8 bases at V and 8 bases at J, with 21 bases between the two ends. CDR1 MNHEY and CDR2 SVGEGT come from the germline V gene.

This clonotype was observed a handful of times. The V gene is TRBV24-1, the J gene TRBJ2-2; D might be TRBD1 (6 bases). Germline loops: CDR1 KGHDR, CDR2 SFDVKD. CDR3 size: 15 residues. V shed 7 bases and J shed 0 bases, with 11 bases lying between them. The CDR3 nucleotides read TGTGCCACCAGCCAGGGGATTACGAACACCGGGGAGCTGTTTTTT. Amino acid sequence: CATSQGITNTGELFF.

The sample holds many counts of this clonotype. The chain links TRBV6-6 to TRBJ2-3; D is unclear. CDR1 is MNHNY, CDR2 SVGAGI, per germline (reference sequence). Deletions cut 5 bases from V and 0 bases from J, with 6 bases between. CDR3 length: 13 residues. The CDR3 nucleotides are TGTGCCAGCAGTCAACCTAGCACAGATACGCAGTATTTT. Its translation is CASSQPSTDTQYF.

This clonotype was picked up a small number of times. V and J are TRBV11-2 and TRBJ2-1, with D uncertain. This CDR3 has 13 residues. Germline V gene data show CDR1 as SGHAT and CDR2 as FQNNGV. Trimming took 0 bases from V and 7 from J, leaving 7 bases between them. The CDR3 sequence: CASSLDPSNEQFF. The CDR3 region has the DNA TGTGCCAGCAGCTTAGATCCTAGTAATGAGCAGTTCTTC.

For this clonotype: This clone may be a read error of a much larger clone one base away. The chain carries TRBV7-2 and TRBJ2-5; D gene uncertain. The CDR3 sequence is 14 residues long. Per the germline V gene, CDR1 is SGHTA and CDR2 is FQGNSA. The CDR3 loop is CANSKGRAPETQYF. The CDR3 region has the DNA TGTGCCAACAGCAAAGGACGAGCCCCAGAGACCCAGTACTTC.

In this sample, this clonotype turned up a few times. In nucleotides, the CDR3 is TGTGCCAGCAGCTTCAGGACTAGCGGACCGCTCTCCTACGAGCAGTACTTC. The encoded protein is CASSFRTSGPLSYEQYF. This rearrangement joins TRBV7-2 to TRBJ2-7; TRBD2 aligns across 10 bases. This CDR3 region has 17 residues. Germline V gene lookup returns CDR1 SGHTA and CDR2 FQGNSA. With 3 bases clipped from V and 0 bases from J, the junction kept 8 bases outside the gene matches. Full variable domain (rest looked up from reference TRBV7-2 and TRBJ2-7): GAGVSQSPSNKVTEKGKDVELRCDPISGHTALYWYRQSLGQGLEFLIYFQGNSAPDKSGLPSDRFSAERTGGSVSTLTIQRTQQEDSAVYLCASSFRTSGPLSYEQYFGPGTRLTVT.

In its sample, this clonotype was seen a few times. The chain recombines TRBV2 with TRBJ2-2, with TRBD2 identical over 8 bases. This CDR3 region has 15 residues. The germline CDR1 and CDR2 sequences are SNHLY and FYNNEI. V lost 5 bases to trimming and J lost 5 bases; unmatched junction nucleotides: 7. The CDR3 DNA reads TGTGCCAGCAGTTTGACAGCGGGGGAAACCGGGGAGCTGTTTTTT. Translation gives CASSLTAGETGELFF.

This clonotype was seen repeatedly, ten times or more. V usage is TRBV5-1 and J usage is TRBJ1-2; a weak D match, TRBD1 (5 bases). The CDR3 contains 16 residues. V lost 3 bases and J lost 4, with 19 bases in between. Germline CDR1 is SGHRS and CDR2 is YFSETQ. CDR3 amino acids: CASSWRGEWRSYGYTF. CDR3 coding DNA: TGCGCCAGCAGCTGGCGGGGGGAATGGAGGTCCTATGGCTACACCTTC.

In its sample, this clonotype was seen many times. This chain joins TRBV5-4 and TRBJ2-2; D is uncertain. This CDR3 region has 11 residues. In germline, CDR1 is SGHNT, CDR2 YYREEE (reference sequence). V gave up 4 bases and J gave up 8 bases, with 6 bases separating them. CDR3 residues: CASSESGELFF. The CDR3 DNA follows: TGTGCCAGCAGCGAGAGTGGGGAGCTGTTTTTT.

This clonotype was picked up a small number of times. This sequence joins TRBV7-3 and TRBJ2-1; D may be TRBD2 (5 bases). The V and J ends lost 5 bases and 9 bases respectively, with 11 bases between them. The CDR3 runs 12 residues. CDR1 and CDR2 from the germline V gene are SGHTA and FQGTGA. CDR3 amino acids: CASSPGSGEQFF. The CDR3, as DNA: TGTGCCAGCAGCCCGGGATCGGGTGAGCAGTTCTTC.

This clonotype has a count of ten or more. At one of its ends the junction is not consistent with the germline gene, which may arise from a read error. The chain links TRBV5-8 to TRBJ2-1; a possible D gene is TRBD1 (6 bases). The CDR3 loop spans 13 amino acids. Germline V lookup: CDR1 SGHTS, CDR2 YDEGEE. CDR3 protein: CASSLQGYDEQFF. The CDR3 nucleotides read TGTGCCAGCAGCTTACAGGGCTACGATGAGCAGTTCTTC.

This clonotype was seen ten or more times. CDR3 sequence reads: CASSLRSGGDTQYF. As DNA, the CDR3 is TGTGCCAGCAGCTTGCGTAGCGGAGGGGATACGCAGTATTTT. The gene calls are TRBV5-6 and TRBJ2-3, with a possible D match to TRBD2 (6 bases). This CDR3 is 14 amino acids long. Germline CDR1 SGHDT, CDR2 YYEEEE. The germline V and J ends were trimmed by 1 base and 6 bases, with 12 bases remaining between them.

This clonotype has only a few counts. The rearrangement joins TRBV18 to TRBJ1-1; the match to TRBD1 covers 7 bases. V was clipped by 6 bases and J by 4 bases; unmatched bases: 20. The CDR3 loop spans 18 amino acids. Germline V gives CDR1 KGHSH, CDR2 LQKENI. DNA of the CDR3: TGTGCCAGCTCCCGGCTGAAAAAGGGGGCCGATTGGGTCACTGAAGCTTTCTTT. Translated: CASSRLKKGADWVTEAFF.

This clonotype came up many times. The J gene is TRBJ2-7, the V gene TRBV4-1; a possible D gene is TRBD2 (5 bases). In germline, CDR1 is MGHRA, CDR2 YSYEKL. The V end was cut by 0 bases, the J end by 3 bases, with 12 bases between. The CDR3 spans 15 residues. CDR3 protein: CASSQDRGTGYEQYF. The CDR3 bases are TGCGCCAGCAGCCAAGACCGGGGTACGGGCTACGAGCAGTACTTC.

This chain's CDR3 is CASRYTGVTGELFF. The CDR3 DNA follows: TGTGCCAGCAGATACACAGGAGTCACCGGGGAGCTGTTTTTT. The rearrangement uses TRBV28 and TRBJ2-2, with a tentative D call TRBD1 (5 bases). Germline CDR1 reads MDHEN; CDR2 reads SYDVKM. V lost 6 bases to trimming and J lost 4 bases, with 12 bases between them. The length of the CDR3 is 14 residues.

Ten or more counts support this clonotype. The CDR3 nucleotides are TGTGCCAGCAGTTCCCGACGGCGAGGCTACACCTTC. Its protein is CASSSRRRGYTF. J is TRBJ1-2 and V is TRBV6-5; D is undetermined. Germline-derived CDR1 and CDR2 are MNHEY and SVGAGI. V gave up 4 bases and J gave up 8 bases, with 11 bases separating them. The CDR3 contains 12 residues.

The chain carries TRBV5-3 and TRBJ1-2, with a weak D call TRBD1 (6 bases). TRBV5-3 is labeled an ORF, and its function is uncertain. CDR3 length equals 13 residues. The V and J ends lost 0 bases and 6 bases respectively, with 9 bases between them. In DNA, the CDR3 is TGTGCCAGAAGCTTGGAGACAGGCCATGGCTACACCTTC. Amino acids: CARSLETGHGYTF.

At least ten counts were recorded for this clonotype. The CDR3, as DNA: TGCAGTGCAGCCACTAGAGCGCGAGAGACCCAGTACTTC. Protein product: CSAATRARETQYF. The chain couples TRBV20-1 to TRBJ2-5, with a possible D match to TRBD2 (5 bases). This CDR3 spans 13 amino acids. The germline CDR1 and CDR2 sequences are DFQATT and SNEGSKA (reference sequence). V gave up 6 bases and J gave up 4 bases, with 15 bases separating them.

CDR3 amino acids: CATSSGRYEQYF. Written as DNA, the CDR3 is TGTGCCACCAGCAGCGGGAGGTACGAGCAGTACTTC. The chain joins TRBV15 to TRBJ2-7; 7 bases align to TRBD2. The CDR3 consists of 12 residues. Trimming cost V 3 bases and J 4 bases; bases outside gene matches: 0. CDR1 is LNHNV and CDR2 is YYDKDF in the germline V gene (reference sequence).

This clonotype was seen ten or more times. The rearrangement joins TRBV20-1 to TRBJ2-1; perhaps TRBD2 as D (6 bases). Germline-derived CDR1 and CDR2 are DFQATT and SNEGSKA (reference sequence). The V end lost 3 bases, the J end lost 0 bases, and 12 bases lay between the germline ends. The CDR3 is 15 amino acids. The CDR3 spells CSASPGLPSYNEQFF. DNA of the CDR3: TGCAGTGCTAGTCCGGGACTCCCCTCCTACAATGAGCAGTTCTTC.

This clonotype was found a few times. This chain joins TRBV27 and TRBJ2-1; D is possibly TRBD1 (6 bases). Germline-derived CDR1 and CDR2 are MNHEY and SMNVEV (reference sequence). This CDR3 has 12 amino acids. The V and J ends lost 8 bases and 3 bases respectively, with 8 bases between them. The CDR3: CASLDSYNEQFF. The CDR3 nucleotides are TGTGCCAGCCTGGACAGCTACAATGAGCAGTTCTTC.

CDR3 sequence reads: CASSSPPGLAGVETQYF. The CDR3 bases are TGCGCCAGCAGCTCCCCTCCGGGACTAGCGGGAGTGGAAACGCAGTATTTT. J is TRBJ2-3 and V is TRBV5-1; 14 nucleotides align to TRBD2. V was clipped by 3 bases and J by 9 bases; unmatched bases: 12. Per germline, CDR1 SGHRS and CDR2 YFSETQ. CDR3 size: 17 residues.

V usage is TRBV7-9 and J usage is TRBJ2-7; D may be TRBD1 (5 bases). Germline assignment: CDR1 SEHNR and CDR2 FQNEAQ (reference sequence). The CDR3 is 14 residues long. Trimming left V 5 bases short and J 3 bases short, with 14 bases between. The CDR3 DNA is TGTGCCAGCAGCCTTATAGGGGCCCTCTACGAGCAGTACTTC. Encoded protein: CASSLIGALYEQYF. Full variable domain (rest looked up from reference TRBV7-9 and TRBJ2-7): DTGVSQNPRHKITKRGQNVTFRCDPISEHNRLYWYRQTLGQGPEFLTYFQNEAQLEKSRLLSDRFSAERPKGSFSTLEIQRTEQGDSAMYLCASSLIGALYEQYFGPGTRLTVT.

This CDR3 reads CSATSGPSYEQYF. CDR3 nucleotides: TGCAGCGCCACTAGCGGGCCCTCCTACGAGCAGTACTTC. The genes are TRBV20-1 and TRBJ2-7; 9 bases map to TRBD2. Germline CDR1 DFQATT, CDR2 SNEGSKA (reference sequence). The CDR3 loop spans 13 amino acids.